This TCR beta chain was captured by sequencing in a study of blood T cell repertoires in COVID-19. Across the whole study: COVID-19 samples, acute and convalescent, were from the United States, Italy and Spain. T cells, B-cell-depleted T cells, or PBMCs supplied cDNA or gDNA.

The ends were cut back, 5 bases at V and 0 bases at J, with 17 bases in the middle. Germline assignment: CDR1 LNHDA and CDR2 SQIVND (reference sequence). The CDR3 covers 17 residues. As handled by the study authors: Reference gene primers were amplified, and this amplification served to estimate nucleated cell counts. Using immunoSEQ multiplex PCR, the repertoire was profiled, and TCRdb retains in-frame clones only, with some absent. The V and J calls and clone size are taken from that table; D and trimming were inferred from the DNA. The sample records roughly 230,000 clones, around 84% being singletons.

Sequencing was done on a sample of peripheral blood. The chain employs TRBV19 and TRBJ2-4, with D possibly matching TRBD2 (6 bases). The sequence came from a man in his forties or fifties with acute or convalescent COVID-19. The CDR3 here is CASSRGSYNLAKNIQYF. The CDR3 DNA reads TGTGCCAGTAGTCGGGGGTCCTATAACTTAGCCAAAAACATTCAGTACTTC.